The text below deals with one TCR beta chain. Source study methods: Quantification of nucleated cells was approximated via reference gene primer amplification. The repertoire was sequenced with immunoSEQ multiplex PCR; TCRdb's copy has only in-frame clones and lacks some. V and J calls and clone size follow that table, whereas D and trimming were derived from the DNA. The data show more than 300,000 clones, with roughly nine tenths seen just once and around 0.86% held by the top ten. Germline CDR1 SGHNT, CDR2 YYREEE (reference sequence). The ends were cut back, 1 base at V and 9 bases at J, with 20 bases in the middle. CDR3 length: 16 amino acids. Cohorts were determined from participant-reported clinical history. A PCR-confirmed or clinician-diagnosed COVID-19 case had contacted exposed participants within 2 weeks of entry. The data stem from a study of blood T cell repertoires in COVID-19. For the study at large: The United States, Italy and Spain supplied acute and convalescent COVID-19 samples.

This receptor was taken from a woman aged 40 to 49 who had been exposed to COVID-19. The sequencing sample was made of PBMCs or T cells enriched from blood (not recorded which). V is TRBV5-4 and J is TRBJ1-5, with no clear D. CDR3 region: CASSLKTATAKLPQHF. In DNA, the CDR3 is TGTGCCAGCAGCTTGAAAACGGCAACAGCCAAGTTGCCCCAGCATTTT. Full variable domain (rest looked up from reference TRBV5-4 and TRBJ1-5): ETGVTQSPTHLIKTRGQQVTLRCSSQSGHNTVSWYQQALGQGPQFIFQYYREEENGRGNFPPRFSGLQFPNYSSELNVNALELDDSALYLCASSLKTATAKLPQHFGDGTRLSIL.